What follows are 23 T cell receptor beta chains derived from one specimen sequenced in a study of T cells in Graves' hyperthyroidism and ophthalmopathy. From RNA transcripts, TCR beta CDR3 regions were amplified. First-round RT-PCR targeting the TCR CDR3 was performed with the HTBI primer set. MiXCR, run by TCRdb on the multiplex PCR reads, gives a single entry per CDR3 protein. The top ten clones hold about half of a sample with 490,000 or so distinct CDR3 sequences, nearly 20% of them seen once. Source material: blood. These TCRs come from a man aged 40-49 years with Graves' ophthalmopathy.

This chain joins TRBV7-6 and TRBJ2-3; D uncertain. The V gene lost 2 bases and the J gene lost 1 base, with 10 bases spanning the gap. This CDR3 is built from 15 residues. CDR1 and CDR2 (germline): SGHVS, FNYEAQ. The CDR3 DNA sequence: TGTGCCAGCAGCTTACGACTGTCGGGCACAGATACGCAGTATTTT. This translates into CASSLRLSGTDTQYF.

This chain joins TRBV6-1 and TRBJ2-7; the D call may be TRBD1 or TRBD2 (7 bases each). Trimming took off 8 bases at V and 2 bases at J, with 16 bases between the two ends. Germline loops: CDR1 MNHNS, CDR2 SASEGT. The CDR3 is 14 residues long. The CDR3 region has the DNA TGTGCCAGCGCCGACCAGGGGGGGGCCTACGAGCAGTACTTC. It yields the protein CASADQGGAYEQYF.

This clonotype has at least ten counts. V is TRBV20-1 and J is TRBJ2-5; 10 nucleotides align to TRBD2. This CDR3 comprises 13 residues. The germline V gene has CDR1 DFQATT and CDR2 SNEGSKA (reference sequence). Trimming at V came to 3 bases and at J to 3 bases, leaving 1 base not matched to a gene. CDR3 sequence reads: CSASGTSEETQYF. CDR3 in DNA: TGCAGTGCTAGTGGGACTAGCGAAGAGACCCAGTACTTC.

This clonotype came up a few times. This rearrangement joins TRBV30 to TRBJ2-2, with D unresolved. The V and J ends lost 0 bases and 4 bases respectively, with 6 bases between them. Germline assignment: CDR1 GTSNPN and CDR2 SVGIG (reference sequence). This CDR3 comprises 13 residues. CDR3 protein: CAWSVQSTGELFF. Written as DNA, the CDR3 is TGTGCCTGGAGTGTACAGAGCACCGGGGAGCTGTTTTTT. Variable domain in full (rest from reference TRBV30 and TRBJ2-2): SQTIHQWPATLVQPVGSPLSLECTVEGTSNPNLYWYRQAAGRGLQLLFYSVGIGQISSEVPQNLSASRPQDRQFILSSKKLLLSDSGFYLCAWSVQSTGELFFGEGSRLTVL.

The gene calls are TRBV6-2 or TRBV6-3 and TRBJ2-6; D unclear. This CDR3 has 14 amino acids. Per germline, CDR1 MNHEY and CDR2 SVGEGT. The ends were cut back, 2 bases at V and 0 bases at J, with 2 bases in the middle. This CDR3 reads CASSYDSGANVLTF. CDR3 DNA: TGTGCCAGCAGTTACGACTCTGGGGCCAACGTCCTGACTTTC.

This clonotype was observed a handful of times. The chain has TRBV2 and TRBJ1-5; D gene uncertain. This CDR3 region has 13 residues. The germline V gene encodes CDR1 SNHLY and CDR2 FYNNEI. V dropped 3 bases and J dropped 7 bases, with 10 bases sitting between them. For the CDR3, the DNA is TGTGCCAGCAGTGATGAGGGTCGGCAGCCCCAGCATTTT. It specifies CASSDEGRQPQHF.

CDR3 loop: CASSVTRVSDTQYF. The DNA for the CDR3 is TGTGCCAGCAGTGTGACCAGGGTATCAGATACGCAGTATTTT. The chain joins TRBV25-1 to TRBJ2-3, with D tentatively TRBD1 (5 bases). Germline V gene sequence: CDR1 MGHDK, CDR2 SYGVNS. V was clipped by 4 bases and J by 4 bases, with 12 bases between them. This CDR3 region has 14 residues.

In this sample, this clonotype turned up many times. V is TRBV30 and J is TRBJ2-1; D tentatively reads TRBD1 or TRBD2 (5 bases each). V dropped 1 base and J dropped 2 bases, with 15 bases sitting between them. The CDR3 consists of 16 residues. Germline V lookup: CDR1 GTSNPN, CDR2 SVGIG (reference sequence). The CDR3, as DNA: TGTGCCTGGAGTGGAGAGGCCCGAGGGGCCTACAATGAGCAGTTCTTC. It yields the protein CAWSGEARGAYNEQFF. The variable domain in full, with the rest retrieved from reference TRBV30 and TRBJ2-1, is SQTIHQWPATLVQPVGSPLSLECTVEGTSNPNLYWYRQAAGRGLQLLFYSVGIGQISSEVPQNLSASRPQDRQFILSSKKLLLSDSGFYLCAWSGEARGAYNEQFFGPGTRLTVL.

This clonotype was recorded many times. The chain has TRBV12-3 or TRBV12-4 and TRBJ2-1, with TRBD2 identical over 14 bases. The J segment lost 6 bases and the V segment lost 7 bases, leaving 5 bases of the junction unmatched. The CDR3 length is 15 residues. In nucleotides, the CDR3 is TGTGCCAGCACCCAGACTAGCGGGAGGGGCAATGAGCAGTTCTTC. Protein: CASTQTSGRGNEQFF.

This clonotype is a singleton in its sample. The CDR3 DNA is TGCAGTGCTTACTCCGACAGGGGCCACACTGAAGCTTTCTTT. Protein sequence: CSAYSDRGHTEAFF. The genes are TRBV20-1 and TRBJ1-1, with TRBD1 matching 8 bases. Germline loops: CDR1 DFQATT, CDR2 SNEGSKA (reference sequence). The CDR3 is made up of 14 amino acids. V dropped 5 bases and J dropped 3; count of bases not matched to a gene: 8.

The rearrangement joins TRBV5-1 to TRBJ2-1; no clear D. The V end was cut by 0 bases, the J end by 10 bases, with 14 bases between. Germline V lookup: CDR1 SGHRS, CDR2 YFSETQ. The length of the CDR3 is 14 residues. CDR3 sequence (DNA): TGCGCCAGCAGCTTGGGAACGGGCCCCCGGGAGCAGTTCTTC. Residues: CASSLGTGPREQFF.

This clonotype was counted many times. V gene TRBV12-3 or TRBV12-4 combines with J gene TRBJ1-2; no firm D call. CDR3 length equals 14 residues. V lost 5 bases and J 3 bases, leaving 13 bases between the germline ends. CDR3 bases: TGTGCCAGCAGTCCTTCATCGCAACACTATGGCTACACCTTC. Protein sequence: CASSPSSQHYGYTF.

The chain links TRBV12-3 or TRBV12-4 to TRBJ2-1; D is perhaps TRBD1 or TRBD2 (6 bases each). The CDR3 consists of 15 residues. Trimming cost V 2 bases and J 8 bases, with 16 bases left between them. The CDR3 loop is CASSLMSGGPDEQFF. CDR3 in DNA: TGTGCCAGCAGTTTAATGTCTGGGGGGCCGGATGAGCAGTTCTTC.

The chain carries TRBV9 and TRBJ2-1; weak D call: TRBD2 (5 bases). The CDR3 is 14 residues long. V was clipped by 4 bases and J by 7 bases, with 15 bases between them. CDR1 SGDLS and CDR2 YYNGEE come from the germline V gene. This CDR3 reads CASSPRGRGNEQFF. The CDR3 DNA sequence: TGTGCCAGCAGCCCCCGGGGTCGGGGTAATGAGCAGTTCTTC.

To note about this clonotype: A much bigger clone sits one base away, suggesting this may be a read error. The J gene is TRBJ1-1, the V gene TRBV7-2, with 7 bases fitting TRBD1. CDR3 size: 17 residues. CDR1 SGHTA and CDR2 FQGNSA come from the germline V gene. CDR3 sequence (DNA): TGTGCCAGCAGCCGATCACGGGACAGCTTACGGAACGCTGAAGCTTTCTTT. Protein: CASSRSRDSLRNAEAFF.

There are many counts of this clonotype. The chain is built from TRBV7-2 and TRBJ1-6, with D uncertain. Germline V gene data show CDR1 as SGHTA and CDR2 as FQGNSA. The CDR3 length is 13 residues. V gave up 4 bases and J gave up 12 bases, with 13 bases separating them. The CDR3, as DNA: TGTGCCAGCAGCTCAGCGTCCGGACGACCCCTCCACTTT. Protein: CASSSASGRPLHF.

This clonotype was observed a few times. The chain employs TRBV5-5 and TRBJ2-1; D remains ambiguous. CDR3 length equals 18 residues. The germline V gene encodes CDR1 SGHKS and CDR2 YYEKEE (reference sequence). The V end was cut by 0 bases, the J end by 0 bases, with 16 bases between. CDR3 coding DNA: TGTGCCAGCAGCTTGGCGGGCGAAGGGCCAAGCTCCTACAATGAGCAGTTCTTC. It codes for CASSLAGEGPSSYNEQFF.

About this clonotype itself: No DNA is shown, since the ends of the CDR3 on it are uncertain; the CDR3 is the one TCRdb lists. The V and J genes are TRBV5-1 and TRBJ2-1. Ends included, the CDR3 has 18 residues. From germline, CDR1 is SGHRS and CDR2 YFSETQ. CDR3 amino acids: CASSFYICSANEDNEQFF.

The V and J genes are TRBV4-1 and TRBJ2-5; 9 nucleotides agree with TRBD2. V shed 1 base and J 1 base; nucleotides not matched to a gene: 4. Germline lookup yields CDR1 MGHRA and CDR2 YSYEKL. There are 16 residues in the CDR3. Here the CDR3 DNA reads TGCGCCAGCAGCCAAGTTCCTAGCGGGACCCAAGAGACCCAGTACTTC. Its translation is CASSQVPSGTQETQYF.

The sample holds many counts of this clonotype. This sequence joins TRBV7-3 and TRBJ1-6; D unresolved. The CDR3 is 13 amino acids. The germline gives CDR1 SGHTA, CDR2 FQGTGA. V was shortened by 4 bases and J by 7 bases, with 8 bases between the two germline ends. CDR3 sequence: CASSSLPNSPLHF. For the CDR3, the DNA is TGTGCCAGCAGCTCCCTCCCAAATTCACCCCTCCACTTT.

Ten or more counts support this clonotype. V and J are TRBV5-1 and TRBJ1-1, with 7 positions matching TRBD1. Trimming at V came to 0 bases and at J to 1 base, leaving 9 bases not matched to a gene. The CDR3 is 17 residues long. CDR1 is SGHRS and CDR2 is YFSETQ in the germline V gene. The CDR3 region is CASSLAETGYGNTEAFF. CDR3 sequence (DNA): TGCGCCAGCAGCTTGGCAGAGACAGGGTACGGGAACACTGAAGCTTTCTTT.

The chain has TRBV20-1 and TRBJ2-1, with 10 bases that match TRBD2. The CDR3 runs 17 residues. The germline gives CDR1 DFQATT, CDR2 SNEGSKA (reference sequence). V shed 5 bases, J shed 1 base, and the junction held 11 bases outside the gene matches. The CDR3 DNA reads TGCAGTGCTCCTCCGGGACTAGCGACTCGTTCCTACAATGAGCAGTTCTTC. The encoded protein is CSAPPGLATRSYNEQFF.

CDR3 DNA sequence: TGTGCCAGCAGCGTAGTCAGGGGGCTGGACAATGAGCAGTTCTTC. Protein: CASSVVRGLDNEQFF. The V gene is TRBV9, the J gene TRBJ2-1, with 8 bases identical to TRBD1. The CDR3 spans 15 residues. The germline V gene has CDR1 SGDLS and CDR2 YYNGEE. Unmatched junction bases numbered 4, after V lost 0 bases and J lost 5 bases. The full variable domain, completed using reference TRBV9 and TRBJ2-1, is DSGVTQTPKHLITATGQRVTLRCSPRSGDLSVYWYQQSLDQGLQFLIQYYNGEERAKGNILERFSAQQFPDLHSELNLSSLELGDSALYFCASSVVRGLDNEQFFGPGTRLTVL.